This is a list of T cell receptor beta chains from one sample in a study of a mutant IDH1 vaccine in newly diagnosed glioma. These TCRs' antigens remain unknown. Assay used: immunoSEQ multiplex PCR; TCRdb lists only in-frame clones, some missing. This sample has roughly 120,000 clones, with 85% to 90% found just once. Sample: PBMCs, taken from a glioma patient whose treatment included an IDH1 peptide vaccine. Receptors were obtained from a woman aged 50 to 60 with glioma. The CDR3 runs from the conserved cysteine through the conserved F or W. D genes are given only for firm matches. Only part of the rows carry a size: once, few, many, or a class if the clone is expanded.

TRBD2 TRBJ2-1 NA TRBV28 TGTGCCAGCCGTTACAGGACTAGCGGGAGCTACAATGAGCAGTTCTTC CASRYRTSGSYNEQFF
NA TRBJ2-1 NA TRBV19 TGTGCCACCGCCCCTGGGGTGGATGAGCAGTTCTTC CATAPGVDEQFF
TRBD2 TRBJ2-3 NA TRBV19 TGTGCCAGTAGTCCCGGACTAGCGGGAGGCCTGCCAGATACGCAGTATTTT CASSPGLAGGLPDTQYF
TRBD2 TRBJ2-6 NA TRBV9 TGTGCCAGCAGCGACCGACTAGCGGGAGAACCTGGGGCCAACGTCCTGACTTTC CASSDRLAGEPGANVLTF
TRBD2 TRBJ2-1 NA TRBV27 TGTGCCAGCAGTTTATTACTAGCGGGACCTTACAATGAGCAGTTCTTC CASSLLLAGPYNEQFF
NA TRBJ1-4 once TRBV6-5 TGTGCCAGCAGTTATTCAACTAATGAAAAACTGTTTTTT CASSYSTNEKLFF
NA TRBJ2-7 NA TRBV27 TGTGCCAGCAGTCTGGGACTGTTCTACGAGCAGTACTTC CASSLGLFYEQYF
NA TRBJ1-2 NA TRBV6-1 TGTGCCAGCAACCCATATGGCTACACCTTC CASNPYGYTF
NA TRBJ2-5 NA TRBV5-5 TGTGCCAGCAGCTCTCGAGCAGGCGAGTACCAAGAGACCCAGTACTTC CASSSRAGEYQETQYF
TRBD1 TRBJ2-1 once TRBV4-1 TGCGCCAGCAGCAGGACAGGGGTTGTAGGAAATGAGCAGTTCTTC CASSRTGVVGNEQFF
TRBD2 TRBJ2-1 NA TRBV19 TGTGCCAGTAGTCACCGACTAGCGGGGGGCAATGAGCAGTTCTTC CASSHRLAGGNEQFF
NA TRBJ2-3 NA TRBV9 TGTGCCAGCAGCGTAGTCTCCACAGATACGCAGTATTTT CASSVVSTDTQYF
NA TRBJ2-1 NA TRBV7-2 TGTGCCAGCAGCCCCCGGGTCGCGGGATTTGAGCAGTTCTTC CASSPRVAGFEQFF
NA TRBJ2-7 NA TRBV11-2 TGTGCCAGCAGCTTAGCCCTGTATTACGAGCAGTACTTC CASSLALYYEQYF